This entry concerns a single T cell receptor (beta chain). The clone's antigen remains unknown. No base qualities exist here, and no much larger clone lies one base off it. The sample is drawn from a study of blood T cell repertoires in COVID-19 (dated by TCRdb to 2018 to 2021). Context from the whole study: Collaborator samples came from the United States, Italy and Spain and covered acute and convalescent phases of COVID-19. The material from the prospective study consisted of cDNA or gDNA derived from T cells, B-cell-depleted T cells, or PBMCs. The dataset comprised deeply sampled blood TCRbeta repertoires from subjects exposed to, actively infected with, or recovered from COVID-19. The repertoires were released in a freely available public database meant as a resource for research on the immune response to SARS-CoV-2. Samples came from the ongoing ImmuneRACE study (first 160 participants) plus 1,254 subjects from 6 global collaborators. Nearly every sample came with metadata listing a de-identified subject ID, COVID-19 status, age in years and sex. Where available, HLA class I and class II types were taken from metadata supplied by the sample provider and were not determined by assay-based typing. The research as a whole found: The amount of clinical and demographic metadata varied by source and participant and was provided uncurated.

Each collaborating institution followed its own protocols to collect whole blood in K2EDTA tubes. For TCRbeta analysis, collaborator samples were shipped as frozen whole blood, as isolated PBMCs, or as DNA extracted from either sample type. TCRbeta CDR3 regions were amplified from genomic DNA by means of the immunoSEQ Assay, a bias-controlled multiplex PCR. From the authors' description of their analysis: Nucleated cell counts per sample were estimated from amplification of reference gene primers within the assay. To quantify the absolute abundance of each unique TCRbeta CDR3 rearrangement, sequence reads were collapsed and filtered. Productive Simpson clonality was computed per sample as the square root of Simpson's diversity index over productive rearrangements. This immuneACCESS table, as held by TCRdb, lists in-frame sequences with V and J called but not all clones. Of the missing ones, under half trace to an unresolved V gene in checked studies; the others have no known cause. That table furnishes V, J and clone size, whereas the DNA furnished D and trimming. A total of about 120,000 clones appear in this sample, about 89% of them only once. 15% to 20% of the sample goes to the ten largest clones.

The sample was peripheral blood. The sequence was collected from a human donor with acute or convalescent COVID-19. The donor label of this sample is uncertain.

The CDR3 region reads CAGTTQTYEQYF. The DNA sequence follows: TGTGCCGGGACTACCCAAACCTACGAGCAGTACTTC. Recombination connected TRBV30 to TRBJ2-7, with 7 central nucleotides matching TRBD2. The CDR3 contains 12 residues, cysteine and phenylalanine counted. Kept here is only the CDR3 DNA, which spans 36 bases and is read in frame from base 1. Trimming takes 8 bases off V and 2 bases off J; junction bases not matched to a gene: 6. Looking up the germline V gene (reference sequence) yields CDR1 GTSNPN and CDR2 SVGIG.